These 20 T cell receptor beta chains came from one sample sequenced in a study of T-cell reconstitution after alpha-beta-depleted transplantation in children. The TCRbeta library was prepared with unique molecular identifiers. MiXCR, run by TCRdb on the PCR reads, gives a single entry per CDR3 protein. The sample comprises some 310,000 distinct CDR3 sequences, 23% of which are singletons, and about 10% rests with the top ten. The source material was PBMCs, mostly from graft donor cells, sampled 180 days after TCRalphabeta/CD19-depleted stem cell transplant. These receptors came from a male patient younger than 18 who had a stem cell transplant for acute lymphoblastic leukemia, so the T cells may come from the graft donor.

The rearrangement uses TRBV11-2 and TRBJ2-5, with D perhaps TRBD1 (6 bases). Per the germline V gene, CDR1 is SGHAT and CDR2 is FQNNGV. With 8 bases removed from V and 0 bases from J, the gap between germline ends came to 16 bases. This CDR3 comprises 15 residues. In DNA, the CDR3 is TGTGCCAGCTGCCCGGGACACCCGTACCAAGAGACCCAGTACTTC. Translated: CASCPGHPYQETQYF.

This sequence joins TRBV5-1 and TRBJ2-1, with 10 bases identical to TRBD2. Germline CDR1 reads SGHRS; CDR2 reads YFSETQ. V was pared by 5 bases and J by 6 bases, with 8 bases of the junction left unmatched. The CDR3 covers 15 residues. The CDR3 sequence: CASRESLAGVNEQFF. As DNA, the CDR3 is TGCGCCAGCAGAGAAAGCCTAGCGGGAGTCAATGAGCAGTTCTTC.

The chain carries TRBV9 and TRBJ2-1; D is perhaps TRBD2 (5 bases). This CDR3 has 15 residues. The V end lost 0 bases, the J end lost 4 bases, and 11 bases lay between the germline ends. Looked up from germline, CDR1 is SGDLS and CDR2 is YYNGEE. This CDR3 reads CASSVGGHPYNEQFF. The CDR3 region has the DNA TGTGCCAGCAGCGTAGGAGGGCATCCGTACAATGAGCAGTTCTTC.

This clonotype was observed a few times. This chain uses TRBV5-1 with TRBJ1-1; 7 nucleotides align to TRBD1. The germline CDR1 and CDR2 sequences are SGHRS and YFSETQ. CDR3 length: 16 residues. V lost 3 bases, J lost 0 bases, and 8 bases stayed unmatched. The CDR3 protein is CASSWGQKYMNTEAFF. The CDR3 coding sequence is TGCGCCAGCAGCTGGGGACAGAAATATATGAACACTGAAGCTTTCTTT.

The rearrangement links TRBV12-3 or TRBV12-4 to TRBJ1-2, with unresolved D. The CDR3 spans 14 residues. V was cut by 3 bases and J by 4 bases, with 12 bases left in between. The CDR3 is CASSFGGSGYGYTF. CDR3 bases: TGTGCCAGCAGTTTCGGAGGATCCGGCTATGGCTACACCTTC.

This clonotype was seen more than once but under ten times. The V and J genes are TRBV9 and TRBJ2-1; 12 bases fit TRBD2. The junction had 6 bases not matched to a gene; V was cut back by 5 bases and J by 9 bases. CDR1 is SGDLS, CDR2 YYNGEE, per germline. This CDR3 region has 14 residues. CDR3 sequence (DNA): TGTGCCAGCAGGGCGACTAGCGGGAGCTCTGAGCAGTTCTTC. Its translation: CASRATSGSSEQFF.

The chain carries TRBV19 and TRBJ2-2; either TRBD1 or TRBD2 may supply D (6 bases each). V was trimmed by 3 bases and J by 7 bases, leaving 9 bases between them. The CDR3 totals 13 residues. Germline V gene sequence: CDR1 LNHDA, CDR2 SQIVND (reference sequence). In nucleotides, the CDR3 is TGTGCCAGTAGTATGAAGGGGGGCGGGGAGCTGTTTTTT. Protein: CASSMKGGGELFF.

This clonotype was detected only a few times. The chain carries TRBV10-3 and TRBJ1-5; D unclear. This CDR3 comprises 15 residues. V lost 0 bases and J lost 5, with 11 bases in between. CDR1 and CDR2 from the germline V gene are ENHRY and SYGVKD. The CDR3 spells CAISESVTIYQPQHF. CDR3 nucleotide sequence: TGTGCCATCAGTGAGTCAGTCACAATTTATCAGCCCCAGCATTTT.

The gene calls are TRBV4-2 and TRBJ2-1, with TRBD2 matching over 8 bases. Trimming took 5 bases from V and 9 from J; bases not matched to a gene: 12. The germline V gene encodes CDR1 LGHNA and CDR2 YNFKEQ. This CDR3 has 15 amino acids. The DNA for the CDR3 is TGTGCCAGCAGCGGACGGGAGGGCCTCTTAGGTGAGCAGTTCTTC. It codes for CASSGREGLLGEQFF.

There are a few counts of this clonotype. The chain links TRBV5-1 to TRBJ2-7; 8 positions match TRBD1. The V and J ends lost 3 bases and 7 bases, in that order; junction bases with no gene match: 9. Germline V lookup: CDR1 SGHRS, CDR2 YFSETQ. The CDR3 contains 14 residues. The CDR3 DNA follows: TGCGCCAGCAGCTATTGGACAGGGACGGGAGAGCAGTACTTC. Translated: CASSYWTGTGEQYF.

V and J are TRBV7-6 and TRBJ1-1; no definite D call. This CDR3 has 13 amino acids. The ends were cut back, 0 bases at V and 4 bases at J, with 6 bases in the middle. Germline V gene lookup returns CDR1 SGHVS and CDR2 FNYEAQ. The CDR3 DNA is TGTGCCAGCAGCTTAGCTATAGCCACTGAAGCTTTCTTT. Translating it yields CASSLAIATEAFF.

This clonotype has more than one count but fewer than ten. The J gene is TRBJ1-6, the V gene TRBV6-1, with unresolved D. This CDR3 contains 16 residues. Germline V gene lookup returns CDR1 MNHNS and CDR2 SASEGT. V was shortened by 6 bases and J by 7 bases, with 19 bases between the two germline ends. The CDR3 nucleotides read TGTGCCAGCAGCCCTTTACCCCTTCGACGGAATTCACCCCTCCACTTT. It specifies CASSPLPLRRNSPLHF.

The CDR3 here is CASSLGGSRGDTQYF. Here the CDR3 DNA reads TGCGCCAGCAGCTTGGGGGGGAGTCGAGGAGATACGCAGTATTTT. The chain uses TRBV5-1 and TRBJ2-3; either TRBD1 or TRBD2 may fit D (5 bases each). The CDR3 runs to 15 residues. V dropped 0 bases and J dropped 5 bases, with 13 bases sitting between them. Germline loops: CDR1 SGHRS, CDR2 YFSETQ.

J is TRBJ2-5 and V is TRBV18, with D unresolved. The CDR3 runs to 16 residues. Trimming left V 2 bases short and J 4 bases short, with 17 bases between. CDR1 and CDR2 (germline): KGHSH, LQKENI. CDR3 bases: TGTGCCAGCTCACCAGCCTTGGGTGGGGTAGGAGAGACCCAGTACTTC. Protein sequence: CASSPALGGVGETQYF.

This clonotype was observed a few times. The rearrangement uses TRBV27 and TRBJ1-5; D not certain. The germline gives CDR1 MNHEY, CDR2 SMNVEV (reference sequence). CDR3 length equals 13 residues. V was pared by 2 bases and J by 4 bases, with 6 bases between. CDR3 nucleotide sequence: TGTGCCAGCAGTTTAAGGGTTAATCAGCCCCAGCATTTT. As protein: CASSLRVNQPQHF.

The chain employs TRBV5-1 and TRBJ1-4, with D uncertain. V dropped 4 bases and J dropped 8 bases, with 12 bases sitting between them. Germline-derived CDR1 and CDR2 are SGHRS and YFSETQ. CDR3 length: 13 residues. The CDR3 sequence: CASSSGEAEKLFF. DNA for the CDR3: TGCGCCAGCAGCAGCGGGGAGGCAGAAAAACTGTTTTTT.

In this sample, this clonotype turned up a few times. The rearrangement uses TRBV20-1 and TRBJ1-5, with 10 bases matching TRBD1. This CDR3 contains 15 residues. CDR1 is DFQATT, CDR2 SNEGSKA, per germline (reference sequence). V lost 0 bases to trimming and J lost 7 bases; unmatched junction nucleotides: 6. CDR3 protein: CSARDRTGGWQPQHF. In DNA, the CDR3 is TGCAGTGCTAGAGATAGGACAGGGGGGTGGCAGCCCCAGCATTTT.

This clonotype was observed a handful of times. V usage is TRBV7-6 and J usage is TRBJ2-3; perhaps TRBD1 as D (5 bases). The CDR3 loop spans 15 amino acids. The V gene lost 1 base and the J gene lost 1 base, with 9 bases spanning the gap. Germline V gene data show CDR1 as SGHVS and CDR2 as FNYEAQ. The DNA of the CDR3 is TGTGCCAGCAGCTTAGGGACATTCCGCACAGATACGCAGTATTTT. Translating gives CASSLGTFRTDTQYF.

This clonotype was seen a handful of times. The chain uses TRBV7-3 and TRBJ2-7, with D possibly called TRBD1 or TRBD2 (5 bases each). Trimming shortened V by 1 base and J by 0 bases, and 10 bases separated the two germline ends. Germline V gene lookup returns CDR1 SGHTA and CDR2 FQGTGA. This CDR3 is 15 amino acids long. The CDR3 nucleotides are TGTGCCAGCAGCTTAAAGGGGAGCAGCTCCTACGAGCAGTACTTC. This gives the protein CASSLKGSSSYEQYF.

The J gene is TRBJ2-3, the V gene TRBV5-4, with D unclear. This CDR3 is built from 17 residues. V lost 4 bases and J 0 bases, leaving 18 bases between the germline ends. Germline V CDR1 and CDR2: SGHNT, YYREEE (reference sequence). The CDR3 loop is CASSRILGVTSTDTQYF. DNA of the CDR3: TGTGCCAGCAGCCGTATTCTAGGCGTTACTAGCACAGATACGCAGTATTTT.